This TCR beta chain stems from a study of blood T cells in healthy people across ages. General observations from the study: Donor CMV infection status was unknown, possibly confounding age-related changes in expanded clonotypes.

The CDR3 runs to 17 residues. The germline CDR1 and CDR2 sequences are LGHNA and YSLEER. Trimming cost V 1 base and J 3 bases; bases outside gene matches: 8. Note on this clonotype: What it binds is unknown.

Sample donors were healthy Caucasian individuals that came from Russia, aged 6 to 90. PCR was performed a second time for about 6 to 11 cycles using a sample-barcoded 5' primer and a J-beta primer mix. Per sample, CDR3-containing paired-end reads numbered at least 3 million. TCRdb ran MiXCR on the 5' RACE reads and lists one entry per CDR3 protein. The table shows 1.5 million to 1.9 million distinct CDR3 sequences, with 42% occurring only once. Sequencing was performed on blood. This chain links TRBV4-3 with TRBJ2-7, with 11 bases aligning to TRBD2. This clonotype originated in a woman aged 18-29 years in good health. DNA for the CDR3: TGCGCCAGCAGCCAAGCGTTAGTAGCGGGAGGGCACTACGAGCAGTACTTC. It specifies CASSQALVAGGHYEQYF.